The 2 T cell receptor beta chains listed next were all sequenced from one sample in a study of cytomegalovirus exposure and HLA in healthy donors. The PCR was carried out with 60 Vbeta primers and 13 Jbeta primers. Measured with immunoSEQ multiplex PCR; TCRdb has only the in-frame clones, and not every one. This table has roughly 140,000 clones, about 64% appearing once. The sample consisted of PBMCs. The receptors were sampled from a woman aged 30 to 39 in good health and CMV-seropositive.

The rearrangement uses TRBV19 and TRBJ1-2; D is possibly TRBD1 (5 bases). Germline V lookup: CDR1 LNHDA, CDR2 SQIVND (reference sequence). The length of the CDR3 is 14 residues. V was clipped by 1 base and J by 4 bases, with 10 bases between them. Written as DNA, the CDR3 is TGTGCCAGTAGTATAGGTCAGGGAGGCTATGGCTACACCTTC. It codes for CASSIGQGGYGYTF.

The chain uses TRBV5-1 and TRBJ2-5, with D possibly TRBD1 on 6 matching bases. The germline V and J ends were trimmed by 4 bases and 2 bases, with 9 bases remaining between them. The CDR3 consists of 13 residues. From germline, CDR1 is SGHRS and CDR2 YFSETQ. The CDR3 nucleotides read TGCGCCAGCAGCCTCGGACAGCAAGAGACCCAGTACTTC. It codes for CASSLGQQETQYF.